This entry is about one T cell receptor beta chain. This clone's antigen is unknown. Nothing much larger sits one base from this clone, and base qualities are not available. The sample is drawn from a study of control samples from healthy donors and cancer patients (dated by TCRdb to the early 2020s). The CDR1 and CDR2 encoded by the germline V gene (reference sequence) are LNHDA and SQIVND. The CDR3 runs 19 residues from the cysteine to the phenylalanine. Only the CDR3 DNA stays, 57 bases, in frame from base 1. The junction carries 27 bases between V and J, which are trimmed by 7 bases and 2 bases respectively. The library was prepared using the immunoSEQ multiplex PCR assay. The source is immuneACCESS, and TCRdb retained only in-frame sequences with V and J called. Part of the clones is not carried over; for the studies checked, unresolved V genes explain less than half of this, and the remainder is unexplained. This sample holds 200,000 or so clones; about 90% were observed only once. Of the sample, 1.8% is held by the ten largest clones.

The material sequenced was blood. The chain is assembled from TRBV19 and TRBJ2-4, with a weak D call of TRBD1 (7 bases match). This clonotype was obtained from a man between 25 and 39 years old in good health. The CDR3: CASTPSPRGAGGTKNIQYF. The DNA is TGTGCCAGTACTCCGTCCCCCCGAGGGGCAGGGGGGACCAAAAACATTCAGTACTTC.